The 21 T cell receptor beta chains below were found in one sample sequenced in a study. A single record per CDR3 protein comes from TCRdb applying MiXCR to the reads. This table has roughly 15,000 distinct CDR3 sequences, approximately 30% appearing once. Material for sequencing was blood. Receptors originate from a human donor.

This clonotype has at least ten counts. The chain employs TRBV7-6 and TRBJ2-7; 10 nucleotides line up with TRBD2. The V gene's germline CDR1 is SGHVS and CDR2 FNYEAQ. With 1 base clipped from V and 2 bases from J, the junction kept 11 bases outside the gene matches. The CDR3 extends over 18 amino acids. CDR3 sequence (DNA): TGTGCCAGCAGCTTAGTGGTCACGGCTAGCGGGAGTACCTACGAGCAGTACTTC. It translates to CASSLVVTASGSTYEQYF.

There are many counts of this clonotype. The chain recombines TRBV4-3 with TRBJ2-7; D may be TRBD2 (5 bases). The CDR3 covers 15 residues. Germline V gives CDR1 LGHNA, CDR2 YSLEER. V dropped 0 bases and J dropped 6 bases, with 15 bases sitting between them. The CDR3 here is CASSQESGSFGEQYF. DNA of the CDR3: TGCGCCAGCAGCCAAGAAAGCGGCTCGTTCGGCGAGCAGTACTTC.

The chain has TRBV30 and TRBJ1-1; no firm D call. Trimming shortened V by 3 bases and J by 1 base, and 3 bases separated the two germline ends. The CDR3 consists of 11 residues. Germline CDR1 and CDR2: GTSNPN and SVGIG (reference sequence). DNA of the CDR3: TGTGCCTGGAGGGGGAACACTGAAGCTTTCTTT. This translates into CAWRGNTEAFF.

This chain's CDR3 is CASSLDAGATNYGYTF. The CDR3 region has the DNA TGTGCCAGCAGCTTAGATGCCGGCGCCACTAACTATGGCTACACCTTC. This rearrangement joins TRBV7-9 to TRBJ1-2; D gene unclear. Germline CDR1 is SEHNR and CDR2 is FQNEAQ (reference sequence). The CDR3 loop spans 16 amino acids. Trimming took off 1 base at V and 0 bases at J, with 12 bases between the two ends.

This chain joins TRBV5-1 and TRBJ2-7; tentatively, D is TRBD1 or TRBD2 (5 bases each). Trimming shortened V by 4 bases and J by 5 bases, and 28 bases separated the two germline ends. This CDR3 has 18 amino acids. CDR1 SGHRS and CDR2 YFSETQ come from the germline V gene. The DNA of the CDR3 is TGCGCCAGCAGCCCAAAAGGGACCCGGAGCCTTGTTTATCACGAGCAGTACTTC. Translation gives CASSPKGTRSLVYHEQYF.

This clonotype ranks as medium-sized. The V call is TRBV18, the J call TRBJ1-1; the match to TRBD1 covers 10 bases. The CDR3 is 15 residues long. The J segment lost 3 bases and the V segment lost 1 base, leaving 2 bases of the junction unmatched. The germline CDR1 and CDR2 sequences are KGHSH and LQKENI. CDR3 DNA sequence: TGTGCCAGCTCACCACGCGGGACAGGGGACACTGAAGCTTTCTTT. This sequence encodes CASSPRGTGDTEAFF. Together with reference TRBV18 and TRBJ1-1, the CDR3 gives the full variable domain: NAGVMQNPRHLVRRRGQEARLRCSPMKGHSHVYWYRQLPEEGLKFMVYLQKENIIDESGMPKERFSAEFPKEGPSILRIQQVVRGDSAAYFCASSPRGTGDTEAFFGQGTRLTVV.

Written as DNA, the CDR3 is TGTGCCAGCAGTCCTCTAGCGGGGGCATACAATGAGCAGTTCTTC. Its translation is CASSPLAGAYNEQFF. V gene TRBV28 combines with J gene TRBJ2-1; TRBD2 aligns across 10 bases. The CDR3 has 15 residues. With V trimmed by 5 bases and J by 4 bases, 5 bases remained unmatched. Germline CDR1 is MDHEN and CDR2 is SYDVKM.

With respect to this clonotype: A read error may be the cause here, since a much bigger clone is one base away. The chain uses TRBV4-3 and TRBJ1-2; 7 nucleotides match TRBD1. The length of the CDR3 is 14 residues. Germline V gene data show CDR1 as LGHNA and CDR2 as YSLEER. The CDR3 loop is CASSERQGGGGNTF. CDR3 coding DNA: TGCGCCAGCAGCGAGAGACAGGGAGGTGGTGGCAACACCTTC.

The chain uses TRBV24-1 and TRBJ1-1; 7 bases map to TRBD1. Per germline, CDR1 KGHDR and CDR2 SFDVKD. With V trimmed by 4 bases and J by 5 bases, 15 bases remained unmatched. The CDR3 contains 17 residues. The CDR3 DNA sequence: TGTGCCACCAGTGACAATGACAGGGATCGCATGTGGACTGAAGCTTTCTTT. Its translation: CATSDNDRDRMWTEAFF.

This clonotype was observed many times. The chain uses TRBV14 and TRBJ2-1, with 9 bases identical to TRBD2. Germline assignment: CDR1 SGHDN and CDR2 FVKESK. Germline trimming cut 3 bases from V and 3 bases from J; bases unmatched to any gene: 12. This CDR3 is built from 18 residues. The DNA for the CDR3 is TGTGCCAGCAGCCAGATTAGCGGGAGAGTGGGTATCTACAATGAGCAGTTCTTC. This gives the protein CASSQISGRVGIYNEQFF.

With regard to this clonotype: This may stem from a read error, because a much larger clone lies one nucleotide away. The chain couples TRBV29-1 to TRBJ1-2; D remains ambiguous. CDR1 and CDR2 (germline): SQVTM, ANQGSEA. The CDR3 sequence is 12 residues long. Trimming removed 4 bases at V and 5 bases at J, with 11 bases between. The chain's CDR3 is CSVGDYSYGYTF. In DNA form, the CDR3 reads TGCAGCGTTGGAGATTACAGTTATGGCTACACCTTC.

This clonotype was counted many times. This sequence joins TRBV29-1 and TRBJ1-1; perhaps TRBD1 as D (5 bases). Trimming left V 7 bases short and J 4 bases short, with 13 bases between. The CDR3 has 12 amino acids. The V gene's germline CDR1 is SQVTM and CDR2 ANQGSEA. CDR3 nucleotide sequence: TGCAGCGCCGGGACGGCCAGCACTGAAGCTTTCTTT. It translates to CSAGTASTEAFF. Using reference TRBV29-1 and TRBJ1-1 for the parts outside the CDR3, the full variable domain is SAVISQKPSRDICQRGTSLTIQCQVDSQVTMMFWYRQQPGQSLTLIATANQGSEATYESGFVIDKFPISRPNLTFSTLTVSNMSPEDSSIYLCSAGTASTEAFFGQGTRLTVV.

CDR3 sequence (DNA): TGTGCCAGCAGTTACTCTGGAGGGTTTTCCGATACGCAGTATTTT. This sequence encodes CASSYSGGFSDTQYF. This chain uses TRBV6-5 with TRBJ2-3; the D gene is possibly TRBD2 (6 bases). V lost 0 bases and J lost 6, with 13 bases in between. Germline V gene sequence: CDR1 MNHEY, CDR2 SVGAGI. The CDR3 covers 15 residues.

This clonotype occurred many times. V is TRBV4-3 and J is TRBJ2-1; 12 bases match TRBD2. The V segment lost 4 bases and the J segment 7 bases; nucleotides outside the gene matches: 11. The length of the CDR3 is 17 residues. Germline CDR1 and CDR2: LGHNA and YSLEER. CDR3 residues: CASSRRPLAGGPNEQFF. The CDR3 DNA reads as TGCGCCAGCAGCCGGAGACCCCTAGCGGGAGGGCCGAATGAGCAGTTCTTC.

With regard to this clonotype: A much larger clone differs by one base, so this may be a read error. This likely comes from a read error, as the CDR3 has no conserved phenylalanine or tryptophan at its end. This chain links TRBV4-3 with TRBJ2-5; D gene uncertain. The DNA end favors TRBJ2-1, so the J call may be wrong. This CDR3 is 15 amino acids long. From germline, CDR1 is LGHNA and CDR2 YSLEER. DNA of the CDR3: TGCGCCAGCAGCCAAAGAGTCAACAGTTACAATGAGCAGTTCTGC. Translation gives CASSQRVNSYNEQFC.

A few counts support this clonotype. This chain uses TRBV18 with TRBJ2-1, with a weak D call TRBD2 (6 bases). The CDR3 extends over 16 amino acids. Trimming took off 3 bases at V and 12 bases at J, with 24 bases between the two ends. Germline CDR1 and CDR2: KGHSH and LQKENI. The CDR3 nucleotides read TGTGCCAGCTCACCCCGTATGTCTAGCGAATCAGATACGCAGTTCTTC. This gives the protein CASSPRMSSESDTQFF.

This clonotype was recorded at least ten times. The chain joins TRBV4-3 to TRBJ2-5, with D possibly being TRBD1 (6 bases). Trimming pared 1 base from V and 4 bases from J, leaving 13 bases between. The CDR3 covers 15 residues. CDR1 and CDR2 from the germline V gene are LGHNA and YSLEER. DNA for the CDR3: TGCGCCAGCAGCCAAGGGACAGTGGCAGGAGAGACCCAGTACTTC. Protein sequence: CASSQGTVAGETQYF.

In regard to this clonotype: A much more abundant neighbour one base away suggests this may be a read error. As DNA, the CDR3 is TGTGCCAGCCTGTTTAGCACCGAATACAATGAGCAGTACTTC. The encoded protein is CASLFSTEYNEQYF. This chain joins TRBV12-3 or TRBV12-4 and TRBJ2-7; D remains ambiguous. Between the trimmed V and J ends, which lost 8 bases and 7 bases, there was a span of 21 bases. CDR3 length: 14 residues.

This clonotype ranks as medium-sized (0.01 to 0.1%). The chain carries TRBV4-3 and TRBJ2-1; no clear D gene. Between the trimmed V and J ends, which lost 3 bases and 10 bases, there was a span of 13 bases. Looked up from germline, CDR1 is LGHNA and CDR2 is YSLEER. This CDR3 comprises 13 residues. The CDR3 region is CASSQVYGREQFF. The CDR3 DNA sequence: TGCGCCAGCAGCCAGGTTTACGGACGGGAGCAGTTCTTC.

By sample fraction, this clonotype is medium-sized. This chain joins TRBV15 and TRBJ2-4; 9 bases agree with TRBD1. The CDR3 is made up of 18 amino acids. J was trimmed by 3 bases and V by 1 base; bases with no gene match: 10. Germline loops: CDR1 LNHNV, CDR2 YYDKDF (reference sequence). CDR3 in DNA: TGTGCCACCAGCAGAGTCCCGTGGGACAGGGAAGTCAAAAACATTCAGTACTTC. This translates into CATSRVPWDREVKNIQYF.

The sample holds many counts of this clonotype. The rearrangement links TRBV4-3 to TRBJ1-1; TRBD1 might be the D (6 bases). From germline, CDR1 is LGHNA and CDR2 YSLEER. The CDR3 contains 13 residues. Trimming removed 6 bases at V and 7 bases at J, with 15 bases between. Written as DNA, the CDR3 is TGCGCCAGCAGTCAACAGGGTTCGGGTGAAGCTTTCTTT. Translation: CASSQQGSGEAFF.